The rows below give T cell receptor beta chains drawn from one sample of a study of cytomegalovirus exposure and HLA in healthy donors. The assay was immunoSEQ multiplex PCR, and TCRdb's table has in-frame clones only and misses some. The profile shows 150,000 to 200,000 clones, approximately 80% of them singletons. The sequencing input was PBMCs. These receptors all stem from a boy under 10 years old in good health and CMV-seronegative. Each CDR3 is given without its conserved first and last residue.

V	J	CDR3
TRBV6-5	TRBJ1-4	ASSRAGATNEKLF
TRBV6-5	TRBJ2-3	ASSYEGSTDTQY
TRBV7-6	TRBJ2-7	ASSTLAGGDEQY
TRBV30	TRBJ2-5	AWSVRRETQY
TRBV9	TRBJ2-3	ASSVEGVGTDTQY
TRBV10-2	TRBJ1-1	ASKKGRLGTEAF
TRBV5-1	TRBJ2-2	ASSFQMGGPVGELF
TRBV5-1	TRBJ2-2	ASSYIGGGELF
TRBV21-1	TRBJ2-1	ASSRADDPGLGIGEQF
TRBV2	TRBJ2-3	ASRATGSSTDTQY
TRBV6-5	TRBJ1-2	ASSSNYGYT
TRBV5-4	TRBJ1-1	ASSVQGLLNTEAF
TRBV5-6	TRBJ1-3	ASSDRGVGAGNTIY